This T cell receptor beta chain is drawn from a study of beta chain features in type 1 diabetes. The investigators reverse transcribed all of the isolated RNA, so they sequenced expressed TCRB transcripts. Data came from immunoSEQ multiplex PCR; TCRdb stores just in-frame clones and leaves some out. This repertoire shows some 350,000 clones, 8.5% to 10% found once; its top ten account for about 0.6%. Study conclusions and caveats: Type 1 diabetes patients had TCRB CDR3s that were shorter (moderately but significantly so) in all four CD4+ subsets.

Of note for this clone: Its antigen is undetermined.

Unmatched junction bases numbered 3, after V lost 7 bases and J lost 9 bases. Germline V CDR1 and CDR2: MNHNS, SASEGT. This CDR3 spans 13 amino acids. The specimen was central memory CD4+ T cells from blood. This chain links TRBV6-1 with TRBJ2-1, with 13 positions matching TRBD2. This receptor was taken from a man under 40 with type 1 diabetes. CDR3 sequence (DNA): TGTGCCAGCATCGGACTAGCGGGAGTTGAGCAGTTCTTC. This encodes CASIGLAGVEQFF.